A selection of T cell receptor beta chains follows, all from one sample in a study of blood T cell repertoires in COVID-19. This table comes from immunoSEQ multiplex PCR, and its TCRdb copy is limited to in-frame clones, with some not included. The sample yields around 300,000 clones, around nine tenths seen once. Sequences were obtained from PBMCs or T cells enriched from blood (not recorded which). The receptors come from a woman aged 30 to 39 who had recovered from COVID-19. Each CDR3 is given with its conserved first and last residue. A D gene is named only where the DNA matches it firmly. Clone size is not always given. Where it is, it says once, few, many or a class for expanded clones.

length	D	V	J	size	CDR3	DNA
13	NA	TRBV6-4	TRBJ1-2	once	CASSEDKFYGYTF	TGTGCCAGCAGTGAAGACAAGTTCTATGGCTACACCTTC
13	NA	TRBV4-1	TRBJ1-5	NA	CASSTQGNQPQHF	TGCGCCAGCAGCACGCAGGGCAATCAGCCCCAGCATTTT
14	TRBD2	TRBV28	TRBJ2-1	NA	CASSQGLAGDEQFF	TGTGCCAGCAGTCAGGGACTAGCGGGAGATGAGCAGTTCTTC
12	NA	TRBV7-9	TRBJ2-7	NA	CASSREVGEQYF	TGTGCCAGCAGCCGCGAGGTAGGCGAGCAGTACTTC
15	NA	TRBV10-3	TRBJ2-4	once	CAISESMEAGNIQYF	TGTGCCATCAGTGAGTCGATGGAAGCGGGAAACATTCAGTACTTC
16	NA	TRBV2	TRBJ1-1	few	CASSAFPDRMNTEAFF	TGTGCCAGCAGCGCCTTTCCTGACAGGATGAACACTGAAGCTTTCTTT
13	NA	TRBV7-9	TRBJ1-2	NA	CASSLPGYYGYTF	TGTGCCAGCAGCTTACCAGGATACTATGGCTACACCTTC
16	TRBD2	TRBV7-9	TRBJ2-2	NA	CASSTGTSGSPGELFF	TGTGCCAGCAGCACCGGGACTAGCGGAAGCCCCGGGGAGCTGTTTTTT
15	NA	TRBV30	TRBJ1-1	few	CAWREGTGFWTEAFF	TGTGCCTGGAGGGAAGGAACAGGGTTCTGGACTGAAGCTTTCTTT
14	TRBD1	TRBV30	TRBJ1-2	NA	CAWSGDRGFYGYTF	TGTGCCTGGAGCGGGGACAGGGGTTTTTATGGCTACACCTTC
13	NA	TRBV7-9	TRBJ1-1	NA	CASSLSGNTEAFF	TGTGCCAGCAGCTTATCGGGTAACACTGAAGCTTTCTTT
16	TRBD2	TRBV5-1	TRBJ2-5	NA	CASSLVASGPEGPQYF	TGCGCCAGCAGCTTGGTAGCTAGCGGGCCCGAGGGGCCCCAGTACTTC
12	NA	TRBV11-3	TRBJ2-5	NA	CASSLGGQTQYF	TGTGCCAGCAGCTTAGGGGGCCAGACCCAGTACTTC
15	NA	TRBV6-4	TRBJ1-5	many	CASSPGIEGNQPQHF	TGTGCCAGCAGTCCAGGGATAGAAGGCAATCAGCCCCAGCATTTT
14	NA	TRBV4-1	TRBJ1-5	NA	CASSQAGTNQPQHF	TGCGCCAGCAGCCAGGCAGGGACTAATCAGCCCCAGCATTTT
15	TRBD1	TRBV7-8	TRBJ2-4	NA	CASSITGVAKNIQYF	TGTGCCAGCAGCATCACAGGGGTAGCCAAAAACATTCAGTACTTC
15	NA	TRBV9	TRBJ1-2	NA	CASSVELAGLYGYTF	TGTGCCAGCAGCGTAGAACTGGCAGGCCTGTATGGCTACACCTTC
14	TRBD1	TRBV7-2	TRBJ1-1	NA	CASSQGQGDTEAFF	TGTGCCAGCAGCCAAGGACAGGGTGACACTGAAGCTTTCTTT
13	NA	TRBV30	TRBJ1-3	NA	CAFARVVRNTIYF	TGTGCCTTCGCCAGGGTTGTAAGAAACACCATATATTTT
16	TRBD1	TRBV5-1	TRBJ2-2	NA	CASSSERQGRTGELFF	TGCGCCAGCAGCTCGGAGAGACAGGGGAGAACCGGGGAGCTGTTTTTT
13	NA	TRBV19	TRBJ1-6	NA	CASSMGSDSPLHF	TGTGCCAGTAGTATGGGGAGTGACTCACCCCTCCACTTT
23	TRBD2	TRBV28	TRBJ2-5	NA	CASSLPGRKGILASGGRQETQYF	TGTGCCAGCAGTTTACCGGGACGGAAAGGGATTCTAGCTAGCGGGGGTAGGCAAGAGACCCAGTACTTC
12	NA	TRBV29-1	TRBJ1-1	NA	CSVEDFTGEAFF	TGCAGCGTTGAAGATTTTACGGGTGAAGCTTTCTTT
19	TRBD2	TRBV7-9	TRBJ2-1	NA	CASSSTTLAGGPSYNEQFF	TGTGCCAGCAGCTCCACCACCCTAGCGGGTGGGCCCTCCTACAATGAGCAGTTCTTC
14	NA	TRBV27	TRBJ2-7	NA	CASSLYNVDYEQYF	TGTGCCAGCAGTTTATACAACGTCGACTACGAGCAGTACTTC
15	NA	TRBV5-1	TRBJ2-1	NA	CASSLDDRNYNEQFF	TGCGCCAGCAGCTTGGATGACAGAAACTACAATGAGCAGTTCTTC
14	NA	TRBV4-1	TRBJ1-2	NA	CASSQQGAGYGYTF	TGCGCCAGCAGCCAACAGGGTGCCGGCTATGGCTACACCTTC
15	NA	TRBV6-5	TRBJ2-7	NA	CASSYSGAPAYEQYF	TGTGCCAGCAGTTACTCGGGGGCGCCCGCCTACGAGCAGTACTTC
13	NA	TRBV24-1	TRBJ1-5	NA	CATSGDWNQPQHF	TGTGCCACCAGTGGAGACTGGAATCAGCCCCAGCATTTT
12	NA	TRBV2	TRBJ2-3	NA	CASRALTDTQYF	TGTGCCAGCAGAGCCCTCACAGATACGCAGTATTTT
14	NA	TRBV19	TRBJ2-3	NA	CASSIRGVADTQYF	TGTGCCAGTAGTATCAGGGGGGTCGCAGATACGCAGTATTTT
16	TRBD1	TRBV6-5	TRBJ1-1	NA	CASSYRSGTGPTEAFF	TGTGCCAGCAGTTACCGGTCCGGGACAGGGCCCACTGAAGCTTTCTTT
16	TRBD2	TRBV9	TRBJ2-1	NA	CASSSRTSGIYNEQFF	TGTGCCAGCAGCTCCCGGACTAGCGGGATCTACAATGAGCAGTTCTTC
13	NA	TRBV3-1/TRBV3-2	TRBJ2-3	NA	CASTTAFPGTQYF	TGTGCCAGCACTACAGCCTTCCCCGGTACGCAGTATTTT
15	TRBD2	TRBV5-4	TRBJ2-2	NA	CASSLAGSGAGELFF	TGTGCCAGCAGCTTGGCGGGTAGCGGGGCCGGGGAGCTGTTTTTT
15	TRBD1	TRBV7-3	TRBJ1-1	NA	CASSLLGQVDTEAFF	TGTGCCAGCAGCTTACTCGGACAGGTTGACACTGAAGCTTTCTTT
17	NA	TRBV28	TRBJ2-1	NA	CASSLYPTRLTYNEQFF	TGTGCCAGCAGTTTATACCCCACACGTCTCACCTACAATGAGCAGTTCTTC
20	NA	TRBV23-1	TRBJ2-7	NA	CASSQSPPGRNKYDNYEQYF	TGCGCCAGCAGTCAATCCCCCCCCGGCAGAAATAAGTATGACAACTACGAGCAGTACTTC
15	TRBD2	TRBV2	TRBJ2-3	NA	CASSELAGVSDTQYF	TGTGCCAGCAGCGAACTAGCGGGAGTATCAGATACGCAGTATTTT
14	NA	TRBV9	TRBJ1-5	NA	CASSEGQSNQPQHF	TGTGCCAGCAGCGAAGGACAGAGCAATCAGCCCCAGCATTTT
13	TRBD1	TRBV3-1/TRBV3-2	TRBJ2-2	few	CASSRTGGGELFF	TGTGCCAGCAGCCGGACAGGGGGCGGGGAGCTGTTTTTT
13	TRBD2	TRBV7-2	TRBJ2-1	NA	CASSITSGLEQFF	TGTGCCAGCAGCATCACTAGCGGGCTTGAGCAGTTCTTC
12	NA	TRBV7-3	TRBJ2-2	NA	CASSLAEGELFF	TGTGCCAGCAGCTTAGCCGAGGGGGAGCTGTTTTTT
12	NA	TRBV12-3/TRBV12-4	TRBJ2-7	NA	CASSFQGTEQYF	TGTGCCAGCAGCTTCCAGGGCACCGAGCAGTACTTC
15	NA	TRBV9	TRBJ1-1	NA	CASSPGLVPGTEAFF	TGTGCCAGCAGCCCCGGACTCGTCCCAGGAACTGAAGCTTTCTTT
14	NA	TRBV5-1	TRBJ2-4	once	CASRADVAKNIQYF	TGCGCCAGCAGGGCGGATGTAGCCAAAAACATTCAGTACTTC
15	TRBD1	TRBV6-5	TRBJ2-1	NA	CASSPQGLSYNEQFF	TGTGCCAGCAGCCCACAGGGGCTTTCCTACAATGAGCAGTTCTTC
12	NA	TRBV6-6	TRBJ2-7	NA	CASNNRPYEQYF	TGTGCCAGCAACAACAGGCCCTACGAGCAGTACTTC